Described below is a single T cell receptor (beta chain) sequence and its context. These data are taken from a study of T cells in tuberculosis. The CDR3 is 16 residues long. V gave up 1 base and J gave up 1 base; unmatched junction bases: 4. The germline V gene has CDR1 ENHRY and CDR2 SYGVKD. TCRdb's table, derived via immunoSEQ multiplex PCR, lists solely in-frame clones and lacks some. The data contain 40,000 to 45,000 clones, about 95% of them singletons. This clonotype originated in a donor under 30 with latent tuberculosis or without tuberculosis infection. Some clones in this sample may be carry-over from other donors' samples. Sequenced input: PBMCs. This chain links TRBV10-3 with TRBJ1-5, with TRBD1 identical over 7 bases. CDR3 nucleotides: TGTGCCATCAGTGAGTGGGGACAGACGAGCAATCAGCCCCAGCATTTT. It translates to CAISEWGQTSNQPQHF.